This T cell receptor (beta chain) came from a study of T cell changes during pregnancy in multiple sclerosis. The J segment lost 4 bases and the V segment lost 7 bases, leaving 9 bases of the junction unmatched. Germline CDR1 reads LNHDA; CDR2 reads SQIVND (reference sequence). The CDR3 is 14 amino acids. TCRdb's copy holds only in-frame clones and misses some; the assay was immunoSEQ multiplex PCR. Altogether about 34,000 clones are present, 90% being singletons, with the ten largest covering roughly 4.5%. The sequences come from CD8+ T cells from peripheral blood mononuclear cells, collected after pregnancy. The rearrangement links TRBV19 to TRBJ2-7, with 8 bases matching TRBD1. The sequence was collected from a female donor with multiple sclerosis, enrolled in a pregnancy study. This CDR3 reads CASKFQGASYEQYF. The CDR3 region has the DNA TGTGCCAGTAAATTCCAGGGGGCATCGTACGAGCAGTACTTC.